The T cell receptor (beta chain) under discussion was sequenced for a study of blood T cell repertoires in COVID-19. For the study at large: Sites across the United States, Italy and Spain contributed samples from acute and convalescent COVID-19.

Trimming left V 6 bases short and J 0 bases short, with 8 bases between. The CDR3 covers 13 residues. Germline V gene lookup returns CDR1 MNHEY and CDR2 SMNVEV (reference sequence). In the source study's methods: Reference gene primer amplification yielded estimated nucleated cell counts. Clones were sequenced by immunoSEQ multiplex PCR, and TCRdb holds only the in-frame ones, with some missing. Clone size and the V and J calls come from that table; the DNA yielded D and trimming. The sample consists of about 150,000 clones, roughly nine tenths of them appearing once. This receptor was identified in a woman in her sixties with active COVID-19. V and J are TRBV27 and TRBJ1-1; D not certain. Specimen: peripheral blood. CDR3 sequence: CASRSLLNTEAFF. CDR3 nucleotide sequence: TGTGCCAGCAGAAGCCTTTTGAACACTGAAGCTTTCTTT.